Below are 11 T cell receptor beta chains sequenced from a single sample in a study of T-cell memory formation after mild COVID-19. MiXCR was run by TCRdb on the 5' RACE reads, yielding one entry per CDR3 protein. The sample has under 350,000 distinct CDR3 sequences; around 15% are singletons. Sequencing was done on a sample of PBMCs or a T cell subset sorted from them (not recorded which). These receptors were collected from a man aged 18 to 35 who had mild COVID-19 (a few samples of this study predate the infection). Cell type and time point are not known.

This clonotype was detected only a few times. The chain is built from TRBV10-3 and TRBJ2-3; D unclear. The germline V gene encodes CDR1 ENHRY and CDR2 SYGVKD. V lost 8 bases to trimming and J lost 5 bases, with 11 bases between them. This CDR3 comprises 12 residues. The CDR3: CAIGRERDTQYF. CDR3 DNA sequence: TGTGCCATCGGAAGGGAAAGAGATACGCAGTATTTT.

This clonotype was seen a few times. V and J are TRBV6-5 and TRBJ1-1; TRBD1 matches 9 bases. Germline lookup yields CDR1 MNHEY and CDR2 SVGAGI. This CDR3 region has 15 residues. V lost 0 bases to trimming and J lost 4 bases; unmatched junction nucleotides: 3. CDR3 sequence: CASSYSDRGGTEAFF. In DNA, the CDR3 is TGTGCCAGCAGTTACTCGGACAGGGGAGGCACTGAAGCTTTCTTT.

The rearrangement joins TRBV9 to TRBJ2-7; the D gene is possibly TRBD1 (5 bases). V lost 0 bases and J 2 bases, leaving 12 bases between the germline ends. The CDR3 spans 15 residues. Germline CDR1 is SGDLS and CDR2 is YYNGEE. CDR3 in amino acids: CASSVAQGNPYEQYV. For the CDR3, the DNA is TGTGCCAGCAGCGTAGCCCAGGGAAACCCCTACGAGCAGTACGTC.

The CDR3 here is CASSYSIVPGLGDTQYF. CDR3 in DNA: TGTGCCAGCAGTTACTCCATTGTCCCGGGGTTAGGCGATACGCAGTATTTT. The V gene is TRBV6-5, the J gene TRBJ2-3; D might be TRBD2 (5 bases). CDR1 MNHEY and CDR2 SVGAGI come from the germline V gene. The V and J ends lost 0 bases and 6 bases respectively, with 19 bases between them. CDR3 length: 17 residues.

This clonotype appeared many times. Compared with germline, one end of the junction differs, possibly owing to a read error. V is TRBV7-2 and J is TRBJ2-1; the D gene is possibly TRBD2 (6 bases). The CDR3 consists of 12 residues. In germline, CDR1 is SGHTA, CDR2 FQGNSA. CDR3: CASSQKTSPAPF. The DNA for the CDR3 is TGTGCCAGCAGCCAGAAAACTAGCCCAGCCCCCTTC.

Only a few counts were recorded for this clonotype. The chain employs TRBV7-9 and TRBJ2-1; 10 nucleotides match TRBD1. With 6 bases clipped from V and 7 bases from J, the junction kept 18 bases outside the gene matches. Germline CDR1 is SEHNR and CDR2 is FQNEAQ (reference sequence). This CDR3 is 18 amino acids long. CDR3 nucleotides: TGTGCCAGCAGACCAAGAACGATTGACAGGGGGCGATTGAATGAGCAGTTCTTC. This translates into CASRPRTIDRGRLNEQFF. Full variable domain (remainder filled in from reference TRBV7-9 and TRBJ2-1): DTGVSQNPRHKITKRGQNVTFRCDPISEHNRLYWYRQTLGQGPEFLTYFQNEAQLEKSRLLSDRFSAERPKGSFSTLEIQRTEQGDSAMYLCASRPRTIDRGRLNEQFFGPGTRLTVL.

This clonotype has at least ten counts. This sequence joins TRBV5-1 and TRBJ2-1, with 8 bases identical to TRBD1. V lost 4 bases and J lost 4; bases outside the gene matches: 4. This CDR3 region has 14 residues. Looked up from germline, CDR1 is SGHRS and CDR2 is YFSETQ. DNA for the CDR3: TGCGCCAGCAGCGCCGGGACAGGATACAATGAGCAGTTCTTC. It encodes CASSAGTGYNEQFF.

The V gene is TRBV12-3 or TRBV12-4, the J gene TRBJ2-3; 11 nucleotides align to TRBD2. The CDR3 extends over 18 amino acids. Germline trimming cut 6 bases from V and 2 bases from J; bases unmatched to any gene: 13. As DNA, the CDR3 is TGTGCCAGCAGCCTGGCCGGGACTAGCGGAACCTTCACAGATACGCAGTATTTT. Translated, it gives CASSLAGTSGTFTDTQYF.

This clonotype was seen more than once but under ten times. V and J are TRBV6-5 and TRBJ2-5; 13 positions agree with TRBD2. Trimming cost V 4 bases and J 5 bases; bases outside gene matches: 1. The CDR3 extends over 14 amino acids. Germline V gene sequence: CDR1 MNHEY, CDR2 SVGAGI. This CDR3 reads CASSWTSGGETQYF. CDR3 bases: TGTGCCAGCAGTTGGACTAGCGGGGGTGAGACCCAGTACTTC.

The chain employs TRBV7-3 and TRBJ1-6; no clear D. V was shortened by 3 bases and J by 9 bases, with 9 bases between the two germline ends. The germline V gene encodes CDR1 SGHTA and CDR2 FQGTGA. The CDR3 extends over 13 amino acids. In DNA form, the CDR3 reads TGTGCCAGCAGCTTCGGTGGAAGTTCACCCCTCCACTTT. It codes for CASSFGGSSPLHF. The full variable domain, completed using reference TRBV7-3 and TRBJ1-6, is GAGVSQTPSNKVTEKGKYVELRCDPISGHTALYWYRQSLGQGPEFLIYFQGTGAADDSGLPNDRFFAVRPEGSVSTLKIQRTERGDSAVYLCASSFGGSSPLHFGNGTRLTVT.

The chain has TRBV28 and TRBJ1-5; 7 nucleotides line up with TRBD1. J lost 1 base, V lost 8 bases, and 11 bases had no gene match. The CDR3 extends over 16 amino acids. CDR1 and CDR2 from the germline V gene are MDHEN and SYDVKM. The DNA for the CDR3 is TGTGCCAGCGGCCTCGGACAGGAGAGGAGCAATCAGCCCCAGCATTTT. Translated, it gives CASGLGQERSNQPQHF.